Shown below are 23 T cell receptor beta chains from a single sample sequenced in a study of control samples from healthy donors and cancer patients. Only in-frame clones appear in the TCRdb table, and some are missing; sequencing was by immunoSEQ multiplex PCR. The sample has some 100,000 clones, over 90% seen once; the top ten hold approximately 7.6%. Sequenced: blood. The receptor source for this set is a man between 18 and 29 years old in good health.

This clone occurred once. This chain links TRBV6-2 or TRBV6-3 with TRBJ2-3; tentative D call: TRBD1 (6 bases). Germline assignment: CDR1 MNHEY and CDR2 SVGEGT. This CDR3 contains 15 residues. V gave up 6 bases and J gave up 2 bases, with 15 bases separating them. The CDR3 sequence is CASSDGQRDTDTQYF. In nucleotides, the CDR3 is TGTGCCAGCAGCGACGGACAGAGGGACACAGATACGCAGTATTTT.

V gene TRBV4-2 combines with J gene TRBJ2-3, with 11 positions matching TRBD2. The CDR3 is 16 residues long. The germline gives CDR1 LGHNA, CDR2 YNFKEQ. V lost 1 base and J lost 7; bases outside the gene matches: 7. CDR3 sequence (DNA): TGTGCCAGCAGCCAAGGGGGACTAGCGGTACCAAATACGCAGTATTTT. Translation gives CASSQGGLAVPNTQYF.

The CDR3 DNA follows: TGTGCCAGCAAGTCCGGGGTGTATGGCTACACCTTC. This gives the protein CASKSGVYGYTF. J is TRBJ1-2 and V is TRBV2; D remains ambiguous. The V and J ends lost 7 bases and 5 bases respectively, with 11 bases between them. Germline V gene data show CDR1 as SNHLY and CDR2 as FYNNEI. This CDR3 contains 12 residues.

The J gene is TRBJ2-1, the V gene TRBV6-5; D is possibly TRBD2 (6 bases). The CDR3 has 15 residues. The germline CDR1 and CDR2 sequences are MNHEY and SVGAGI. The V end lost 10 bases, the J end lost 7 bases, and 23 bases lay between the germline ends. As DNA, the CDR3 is TGTGCCACCTCATTTGGGGGGACCTTATTGAATGAGCAGTTCTTC. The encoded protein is CATSFGGTLLNEQFF.

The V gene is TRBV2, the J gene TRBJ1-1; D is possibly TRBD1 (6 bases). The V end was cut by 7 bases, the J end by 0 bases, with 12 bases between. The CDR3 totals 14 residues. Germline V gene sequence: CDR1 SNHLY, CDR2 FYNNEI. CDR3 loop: CASILQGLNTEAFF. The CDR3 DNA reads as TGTGCCAGCATACTACAGGGACTGAACACTGAAGCTTTCTTT.

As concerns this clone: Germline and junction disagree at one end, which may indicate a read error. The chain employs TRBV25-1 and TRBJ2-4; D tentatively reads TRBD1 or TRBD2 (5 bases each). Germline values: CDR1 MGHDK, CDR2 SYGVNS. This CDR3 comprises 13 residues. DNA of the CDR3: TGTGCCAGCAGTGAGTCTAGGGGAGACATTCAGCACTTC. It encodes CASSESRGDIQHF.

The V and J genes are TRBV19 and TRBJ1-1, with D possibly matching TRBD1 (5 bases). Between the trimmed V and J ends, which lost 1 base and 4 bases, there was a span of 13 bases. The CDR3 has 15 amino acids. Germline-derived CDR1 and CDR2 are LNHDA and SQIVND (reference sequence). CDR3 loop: CASSIVMGGGTEAFF. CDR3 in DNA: TGTGCCAGTAGTATAGTGATGGGGGGTGGCACTGAAGCTTTCTTT. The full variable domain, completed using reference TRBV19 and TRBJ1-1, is DGGITQSPKYLFRKEGQNVTLSCEQNLNHDAMYWYRQDPGQGLRLIYYSQIVNDFQKGDIAEGYSVSREKKESFPLTVTSAQKNPTAFYLCASSIVMGGGTEAFFGQGTRLTVV.

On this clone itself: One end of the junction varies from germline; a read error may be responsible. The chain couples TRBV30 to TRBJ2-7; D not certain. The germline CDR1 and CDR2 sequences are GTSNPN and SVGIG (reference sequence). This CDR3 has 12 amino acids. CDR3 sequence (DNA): TGTGCCTGGAGTGAGACGGCCCGGTTGGTGTCTTTC. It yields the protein CAWSETARLVSF.

CDR3 region: CASSQEPDRADEQYF. The CDR3 DNA is TGTGCCAGCAGCCAAGAACCGGACAGGGCCGACGAGCAGTACTTC. The V gene is TRBV14, the J gene TRBJ2-7; TRBD1 matches 8 bases. This CDR3 is 15 amino acids long. Germline-derived CDR1 and CDR2 are SGHDN and FVKESK. The ends lost 0 bases at V and 5 bases at J; junction bases unmatched: 6.

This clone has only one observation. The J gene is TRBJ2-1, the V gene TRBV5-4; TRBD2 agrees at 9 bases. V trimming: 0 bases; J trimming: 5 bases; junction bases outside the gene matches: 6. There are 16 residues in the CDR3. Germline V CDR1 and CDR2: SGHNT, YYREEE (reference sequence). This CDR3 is CASSLGGLANHNEQFF. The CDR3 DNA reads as TGTGCCAGCAGCTTGGGCGGACTAGCGAATCACAATGAGCAGTTCTTC.

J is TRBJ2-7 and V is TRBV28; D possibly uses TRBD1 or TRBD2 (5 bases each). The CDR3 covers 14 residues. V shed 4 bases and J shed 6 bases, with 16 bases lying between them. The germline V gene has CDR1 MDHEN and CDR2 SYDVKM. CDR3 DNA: TGTGCCAGCAGTTCGCCTCAGGGAGTAGGCGAGCAGTACTTC. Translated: CASSSPQGVGEQYF.

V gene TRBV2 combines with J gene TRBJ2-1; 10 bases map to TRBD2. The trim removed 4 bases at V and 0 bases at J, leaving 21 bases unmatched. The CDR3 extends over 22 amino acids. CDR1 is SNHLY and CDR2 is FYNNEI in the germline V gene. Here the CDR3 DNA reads TGTGCCAGCAGTGTTTGGATGTCTCGGGGACTAGCGCATTTGAGCTCCTACAATGAGCAGTTCTTC. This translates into CASSVWMSRGLAHLSSYNEQFF. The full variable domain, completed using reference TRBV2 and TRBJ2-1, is EPEVTQTPSHQVTQMGQEVILRCVPISNHLYFYWYRQILGQKVEFLVSFYNNEISEKSEIFDDQFSVERPDGSNFTLKIRSTKLEDSAMYFCASSVWMSRGLAHLSSYNEQFFGPGTRLTVL.

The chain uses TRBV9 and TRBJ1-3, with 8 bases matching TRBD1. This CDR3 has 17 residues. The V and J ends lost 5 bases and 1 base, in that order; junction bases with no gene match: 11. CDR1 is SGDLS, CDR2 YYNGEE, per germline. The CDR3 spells CASSGTGGYPSGNTIYF. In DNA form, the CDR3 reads TGTGCCAGCAGTGGGACAGGCGGGTACCCTTCTGGAAACACCATATATTTT.

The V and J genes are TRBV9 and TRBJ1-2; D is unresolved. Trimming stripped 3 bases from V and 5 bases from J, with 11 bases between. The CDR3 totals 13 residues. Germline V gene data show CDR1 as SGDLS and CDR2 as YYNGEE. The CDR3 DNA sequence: TGTGCCAGCAGCGCCTCCGGAGATTATGGCTACACCTTC. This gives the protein CASSASGDYGYTF.

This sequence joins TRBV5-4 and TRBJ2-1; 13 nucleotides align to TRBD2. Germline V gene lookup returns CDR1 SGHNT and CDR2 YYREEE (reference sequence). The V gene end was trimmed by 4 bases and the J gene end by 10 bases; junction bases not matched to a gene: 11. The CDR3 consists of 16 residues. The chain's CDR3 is CASSGSGLAGRREQFF. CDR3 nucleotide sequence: TGTGCCAGCAGCGGATCGGGACTAGCGGGACGTCGGGAGCAGTTCTTC.

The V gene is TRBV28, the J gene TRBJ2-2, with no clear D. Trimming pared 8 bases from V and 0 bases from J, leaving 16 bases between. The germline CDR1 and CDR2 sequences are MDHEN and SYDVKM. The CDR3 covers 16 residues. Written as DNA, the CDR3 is TGTGCCAGCTGGAGTGGTATACAGTCGAACACCGGGGAGCTGTTTTTT. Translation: CASWSGIQSNTGELFF. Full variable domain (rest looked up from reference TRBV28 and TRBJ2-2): DVKVTQSSRYLVKRTGEKVFLECVQDMDHENMFWYRQDPGLGLRLIYFSYDVKMKEKGDIPEGYSVSREKKERFSLILESASTNQTSMYLCASWSGIQSNTGELFFGEGSRLTVL.

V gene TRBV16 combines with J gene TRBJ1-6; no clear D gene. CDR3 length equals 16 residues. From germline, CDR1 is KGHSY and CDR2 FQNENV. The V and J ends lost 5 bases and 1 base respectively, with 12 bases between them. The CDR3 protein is CASSSRVGSYNSPLHF. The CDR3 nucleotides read TGTGCCAGCAGCTCTCGGGTGGGGTCCTATAATTCACCCCTCCACTTT.

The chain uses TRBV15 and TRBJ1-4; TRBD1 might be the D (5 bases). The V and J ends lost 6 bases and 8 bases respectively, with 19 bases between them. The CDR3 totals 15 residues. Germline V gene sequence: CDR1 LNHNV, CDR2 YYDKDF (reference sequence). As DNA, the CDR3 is TGTGCCACCAGGTCCGTCAGGGCAGGATGGGAAAAACTGTTTTTT. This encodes CATRSVRAGWEKLFF.

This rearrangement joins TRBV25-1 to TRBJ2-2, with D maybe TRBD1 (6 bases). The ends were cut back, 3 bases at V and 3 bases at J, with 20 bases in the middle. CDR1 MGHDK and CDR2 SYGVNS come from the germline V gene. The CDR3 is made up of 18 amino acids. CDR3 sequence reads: CASSDLQSGRQDTGELFF. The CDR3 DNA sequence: TGTGCCAGCAGTGATCTACAGTCCGGCAGACAGGACACCGGGGAGCTGTTTTTT.

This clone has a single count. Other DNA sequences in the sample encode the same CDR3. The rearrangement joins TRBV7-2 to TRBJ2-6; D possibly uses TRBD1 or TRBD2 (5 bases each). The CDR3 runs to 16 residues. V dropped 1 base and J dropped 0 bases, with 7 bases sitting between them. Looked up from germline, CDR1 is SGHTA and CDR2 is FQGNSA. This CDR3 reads CASSLGGGSGANVLTF. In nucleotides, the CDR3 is TGTGCCAGCAGCTTAGGTGGGGGCTCTGGGGCCAACGTCCTGACTTTC.

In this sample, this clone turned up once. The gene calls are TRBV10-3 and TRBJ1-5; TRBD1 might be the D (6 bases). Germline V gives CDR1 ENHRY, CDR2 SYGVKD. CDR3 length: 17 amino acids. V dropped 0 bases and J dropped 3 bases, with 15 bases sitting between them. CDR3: CAISESVQGGVNQPQHF. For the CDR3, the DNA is TGTGCCATCAGTGAGTCTGTGCAAGGGGGGGTCAATCAGCCCCAGCATTTT.

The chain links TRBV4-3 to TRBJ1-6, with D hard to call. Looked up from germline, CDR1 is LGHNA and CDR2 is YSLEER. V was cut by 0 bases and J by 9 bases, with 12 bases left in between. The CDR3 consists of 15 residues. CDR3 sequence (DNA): TGCGCCAGCAGCCAAGATCATACGGGGTTTTCACCCCTCCACTTT. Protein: CASSQDHTGFSPLHF.

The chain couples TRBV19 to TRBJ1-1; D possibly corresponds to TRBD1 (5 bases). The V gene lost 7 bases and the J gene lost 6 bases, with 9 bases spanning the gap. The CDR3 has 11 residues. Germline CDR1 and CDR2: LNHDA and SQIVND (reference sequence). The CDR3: CASMSGPEAFF. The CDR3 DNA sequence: TGTGCCAGTATGTCGGGGCCTGAAGCTTTCTTT.